Below, 5 T cell receptor beta chains from the same sample are listed, as sequenced in a study of a mutant IDH1 vaccine in newly diagnosed glioma. Antigens of these TCRs are unknown. Time point described: week 47, end of study. In every dose of vaccine, 300 ug of mutant IDH1 20-mer peptide was given alongside topical imiquimod. TCRdb's copy holds only in-frame clones and misses some; the assay was immunoSEQ multiplex PCR. The table lists over 75,000 clones, more than 80% of them singletons. The sequences come from PBMCs, collected from a glioma patient whose treatment included an IDH1 peptide vaccine. The receptors here all came from a man in his forties with glioma.

The sample holds one count of this clone. The genes are TRBV27 and TRBJ2-5; 10 nucleotides match TRBD2. The last part of the DNA fits TRBJ2-7 better; the J call may be wrong. Looked up from germline, CDR1 is MNHEY and CDR2 is SMNVEV (reference sequence). This CDR3 region has 16 residues. CDR3 coding DNA: TGTGCCAGCAGTAGTATACTAGCGGGACCAGCCTACGAGCAGTACTTC. Protein: CASSSILAGPAYEQYF.

The genes are TRBV19 and TRBJ2-7, with 9 bases identical to TRBD2. The germline V gene encodes CDR1 LNHDA and CDR2 SQIVND (reference sequence). This CDR3 spans 16 amino acids. Losses at the gene ends were 4 bases for V and 2 bases for J; bases not matched to a gene: 9. The CDR3 here is CASSRKRGLATYEQYF. The CDR3 coding sequence is TGTGCCAGTAGTAGGAAAAGGGGACTAGCAACCTACGAGCAGTACTTC.

This clone was seen more than once but under ten times. The gene calls are TRBV7-9 and TRBJ2-3; no reliable D call. Germline assignment: CDR1 SEHNR and CDR2 FQNEAQ (reference sequence). The germline V and J ends were trimmed by 0 bases and 0 bases, with 10 bases remaining between them. The CDR3 sequence is 16 residues long. The CDR3 sequence is CASSLAGGPSTDTQYF. The CDR3 DNA reads TGTGCCAGCAGCTTAGCGGGCGGTCCTAGCACAGATACGCAGTATTTT.

This chain joins TRBV29-1 and TRBJ2-2; weak D call: TRBD1 (6 bases). CDR3 length: 12 amino acids. In germline, CDR1 is SQVTM, CDR2 ANQGSEA. V lost 6 bases and J 8 bases, leaving 13 bases between the germline ends. The CDR3 region has the DNA TGCAGCGTCTCCGCCGGGACAGGGGAGCTGTTTTTT. It yields the protein CSVSAGTGELFF.

The rearrangement uses TRBV2 and TRBJ2-7; 7 bases are shared with TRBD2. The CDR3 loop spans 14 amino acids. The trim removed 2 bases at V and 2 bases at J, leaving 3 bases unmatched. CDR1 SNHLY and CDR2 FYNNEI come from the germline V gene. CDR3 nucleotides: TGTGCCAGCAGTGAACTAGCGGACCCCTACGAGCAGTACTTC. Translated, it gives CASSELADPYEQYF.